The 28 T cell receptor beta chains below all came from one sample that was sequenced in a study of blood T cell repertoires in COVID-19. Generated by immunoSEQ multiplex PCR, the TCRdb table keeps only in-frame clones and is missing some. In the table there are over 75,000 clones, 86% of which are singletons. The source material was peripheral blood. The source is a human donor in a cohort sampled during active COVID-19.

The chain links TRBV11-3 to TRBJ2-1, with TRBD1 matching over 8 bases. Trimming took 0 bases from V and 3 from J; bases not matched to a gene: 4. The CDR3 totals 16 residues. The germline gives CDR1 SGHNT, CDR2 YENEEA. CDR3 amino acids: CASSLEWTGNYNEQFF. In DNA form, the CDR3 reads TGTGCCAGCAGCTTAGAGTGGACAGGGAACTACAATGAGCAGTTCTTC.

V and J are TRBV5-1 and TRBJ2-1; 7 bases agree with TRBD2. The CDR3 loop spans 14 amino acids. Per the germline V gene, CDR1 is SGHRS and CDR2 is YFSETQ. J was trimmed by 5 bases and V by 2 bases; bases with no gene match: 4. The CDR3 DNA reads as TGCGCCAGCAGCTTTTTAGCGGGTGACAATGAGCAGTTCTTC. This codes for CASSFLAGDNEQFF.

The chain recombines TRBV7-2 with TRBJ2-7, with D unresolved. Trimming shortened V by 4 bases and J by 6 bases, and 10 bases separated the two germline ends. Germline loops: CDR1 SGHTA, CDR2 FQGNSA. The CDR3 runs 12 residues. CDR3 protein: CASSSTVGEQYF. The CDR3 DNA follows: TGTGCCAGCAGCTCCACAGTGGGCGAGCAGTACTTC.

The V and J genes are TRBV14 and TRBJ1-5, with D perhaps matching TRBD1 (5 bases). V shed 4 bases and J shed 1 base, with 17 bases lying between them. Germline V lookup: CDR1 SGHDN, CDR2 FVKESK. This CDR3 is 17 amino acids long. The CDR3 nucleotides read TGTGCCAGCAGCCCGTATTCATCGGGGGAGAGCAATCAGCCCCAGCATTTT. Amino acid sequence: CASSPYSSGESNQPQHF.

The chain combines TRBV10-2 with TRBJ2-3; D is undetermined. The germline CDR1 and CDR2 sequences are WSHSY and SAAADI. Trimming removed 3 bases at V and 0 bases at J, with 4 bases between. The CDR3 covers 13 residues. CDR3 sequence reads: CASSDGSTDTQYF. For the CDR3, the DNA is TGCGCCAGCAGTGACGGTAGCACAGATACGCAGTATTTT.

The J gene is TRBJ2-2, the V gene TRBV5-1, with D perhaps TRBD2 (6 bases). Germline CDR1 reads SGHRS; CDR2 reads YFSETQ. Trimming took 2 bases from V and 1 from J, leaving 9 bases between them. This CDR3 has 15 amino acids. CDR3 amino acids: CASSFRLGNTGELFF. The DNA for the CDR3 is TGCGCCAGCAGCTTTCGACTAGGGAACACCGGGGAGCTGTTTTTT.

This sequence joins TRBV28 and TRBJ2-5, with a weak D call TRBD2 (5 bases). V was trimmed by 3 bases and J by 7 bases, leaving 12 bases between them. The CDR3 spans 13 residues. Germline loops: CDR1 MDHEN, CDR2 SYDVKM. CDR3 sequence (DNA): TGTGCCAGCAGTTTCGGAGGAGTAAGGACCCAGTACTTC. The encoded protein is CASSFGGVRTQYF.

CDR3 sequence (DNA): TGTGCCAGCAGCTTTGCAGGGAGCACAGATACGCAGTATTTT. Amino acid sequence: CASSFAGSTDTQYF. This chain uses TRBV7-9 with TRBJ2-3; D might be TRBD1 (5 bases). The V end lost 3 bases, the J end lost 0 bases, and 7 bases lay between the germline ends. CDR3 length: 14 residues. CDR1 is SEHNR and CDR2 is FQNEAQ in the germline V gene (reference sequence).

The gene calls are TRBV4-3 and TRBJ2-7; a weak D match, TRBD2 (5 bases). V lost 4 bases, J lost 2 bases, and 12 bases lay in between. CDR3 length: 14 amino acids. Germline assignment: CDR1 LGHNA and CDR2 YSLEER. CDR3 loop: CASSRMRAAYEQYF. The CDR3, as DNA: TGCGCCAGCAGCCGGATGAGGGCAGCCTACGAGCAGTACTTC.

CDR3: CASSFDNSYEQYF. Written as DNA, the CDR3 is TGTGCCAGCAGCTTCGACAATAGCTACGAGCAGTACTTC. The chain links TRBV7-9 to TRBJ2-7; no firm D call. This CDR3 is built from 13 residues. V was trimmed by 3 bases and J by 3 bases, leaving 9 bases between them. Germline V gene data show CDR1 as SEHNR and CDR2 as FQNEAQ (reference sequence).

V gene TRBV23-1 combines with J gene TRBJ2-5, with a weak D call TRBD1 (5 bases). TRBV23-1 is treated as an ORF (open reading frame) with a function not yet certain. CDR3 length: 14 residues. The germline V and J ends were trimmed by 7 bases and 1 base, with 13 bases remaining between them. The CDR3 is CASNPTVSQETQYF. CDR3 bases: TGCGCCAGCAATCCGACAGTTAGCCAAGAGACCCAGTACTTC.

V gene TRBV7-2 combines with J gene TRBJ2-5; the D is unclear. The CDR3 loop spans 13 amino acids. The germline gives CDR1 SGHTA, CDR2 FQGNSA. V lost 5 bases and J 0 bases, leaving 7 bases between the germline ends. The DNA of the CDR3 is TGTGCCAGCAGCCCCAGGTACCAAGAGACCCAGTACTTC. It codes for CASSPRYQETQYF. Variable domain in full (rest from reference TRBV7-2 and TRBJ2-5): GAGVSQSPSNKVTEKGKDVELRCDPISGHTALYWYRQSLGQGLEFLIYFQGNSAPDKSGLPSDRFSAERTGGSVSTLTIQRTQQEDSAVYLCASSPRYQETQYFGPGTRLLVL.

The genes are TRBV7-2 and TRBJ2-6, with TRBD1 matching over 7 bases. The trim removed 4 bases at V and 1 base at J, leaving 1 base unmatched. The germline CDR1 and CDR2 sequences are SGHTA and FQGNSA. This CDR3 region has 15 residues. As DNA, the CDR3 is TGTGCCAGCAGCTCGGGACAGTCTGGGGCCAACGTCCTGACTTTC. Protein product: CASSSGQSGANVLTF.

V gene TRBV19 combines with J gene TRBJ1-2; no definite D call. The CDR3 sequence is 14 residues long. Per the germline V gene, CDR1 is LNHDA and CDR2 is SQIVND (reference sequence). The V gene lost 3 bases and the J gene lost 7 bases, with 15 bases spanning the gap. The CDR3: CASSIETARLGYTF. In DNA form, the CDR3 reads TGTGCCAGTAGTATCGAAACAGCCCGTCTTGGCTACACCTTC.

V is TRBV19 and J is TRBJ1-1; 7 nucleotides align to TRBD1. Germline CDR1 reads LNHDA; CDR2 reads SQIVND (reference sequence). After removal of 3 bases from V and 4 bases from J, the junction contained 5 bases not matched to a gene. The CDR3 totals 14 residues. The CDR3 region is CASSMSRGATEAFF. In nucleotides, the CDR3 is TGTGCCAGTAGTATGTCCAGGGGGGCCACTGAAGCTTTCTTT.

The rearrangement uses TRBV18 and TRBJ1-5; 9 positions agree with TRBD1. Germline CDR1 KGHSH, CDR2 LQKENI. The ends lost 3 bases at V and 1 base at J; junction bases unmatched: 10. CDR3 length equals 18 residues. CDR3 coding DNA: TGTGCCAGCTCACCGCGGACAGGGGCTAGGGGGAGCAATCAGCCCCAGCATTTT. This gives the protein CASSPRTGARGSNQPQHF.

The chain is built from TRBV7-3 and TRBJ2-3; 8 nucleotides agree with TRBD2. The germline CDR1 and CDR2 sequences are SGHTA and FQGTGA. The CDR3 extends over 14 amino acids. Germline trimming cut 2 bases from V and 5 bases from J; bases unmatched to any gene: 3. The CDR3 DNA sequence: TGTGCCAGCAGCTTATCCAGCGGGGGAGATACGCAGTATTTT. Its protein is CASSLSSGGDTQYF.

In DNA form, the CDR3 reads TGTGCCAGCAGCTCCGGGGTACTAGCGTCAAGCACAGATACGCAGTATTTT. Its translation: CASSSGVLASSTDTQYF. The V gene is TRBV7-9, the J gene TRBJ2-3, with TRBD2 matching 7 bases. With V trimmed by 4 bases and J by 0 bases, 10 bases remained unmatched. Germline loops: CDR1 SEHNR, CDR2 FQNEAQ (reference sequence). The CDR3 runs 17 residues.

This clone was detected once. The genes are TRBV6-1 and TRBJ1-3, with D perhaps TRBD1 (6 bases). This CDR3 has 16 amino acids. The germline V and J ends were trimmed by 2 bases and 0 bases, with 11 bases remaining between them. Per the germline V gene, CDR1 is MNHNS and CDR2 is SASEGT. The CDR3 bases are TGTGCCAGCAGTGAATCGCGGGGGCTCTCTGGAAACACCATATATTTT. Protein: CASSESRGLSGNTIYF.

This CDR3 reads CASRDDRDKGGYEQYF. The CDR3 nucleotides are TGTGCCAGCAGGGATGACAGGGATAAGGGAGGCTACGAGCAGTACTTC. V is TRBV6-6 and J is TRBJ2-7; TRBD1 might be the D (7 bases). V was pared by 6 bases and J by 3 bases, with 21 bases between. Germline CDR1 and CDR2: MNHNY and SVGAGI (reference sequence). This CDR3 region has 16 residues.

The sample holds one count of this clone. V is TRBV14 and J is TRBJ2-1, with a possible D match to TRBD1 (6 bases). V lost 4 bases to trimming and J lost 7 bases, with 11 bases between them. Germline V gene sequence: CDR1 SGHDN, CDR2 FVKESK. The CDR3 has 13 residues. CDR3 bases: TGTGCCAGCAGCCCCGACAGGTGGAATGAGCAGTTCTTC. This gives the protein CASSPDRWNEQFF.

Only a few counts were recorded for this clone. The chain joins TRBV24-1 to TRBJ2-7, with TRBD1 identical over 7 bases. Per germline, CDR1 KGHDR and CDR2 SFDVKD. V was pared by 2 bases and J by 0 bases, with 9 bases of the junction left unmatched. CDR3 length: 17 amino acids. Here the CDR3 DNA reads TGTGCCACCAGTGATTCCCGGACAGGCGAAAGCTCCTACGAGCAGTACTTC. It yields the protein CATSDSRTGESSYEQYF.

J is TRBJ1-5 and V is TRBV12-3 or TRBV12-4; D gene unclear. With 6 bases removed from V and 9 bases from J, the gap between germline ends came to 12 bases. The CDR3 consists of 12 residues. Here the CDR3 DNA reads TGTGCCAGCAGCCCACCGCGGCCGCCCCAGCATTTT. The encoded protein is CASSPPRPPQHF.

The chain has TRBV6-5 and TRBJ1-2, with 7 nucleotides matching TRBD1. J was trimmed by 7 bases and V by 0 bases; bases with no gene match: 8. CDR3 length: 15 residues. Germline CDR1 MNHEY, CDR2 SVGAGI. The CDR3 is CASSYSTGGTAGYTF. The CDR3 bases are TGTGCCAGCAGTTACTCGACTGGTGGGACAGCTGGCTACACCTTC.

The J gene is TRBJ2-7, the V gene TRBV14; D call uncertain. The CDR3 contains 11 residues. V gave up 1 base and J gave up 6 bases, with 4 bases separating them. The germline V gene has CDR1 SGHDN and CDR2 FVKESK. The CDR3 spells CASSQGGEQYF. As DNA, the CDR3 is TGTGCCAGCAGCCAAGGCGGCGAGCAGTACTTC.

The chain joins TRBV29-1 to TRBJ1-3; 10 bases agree with TRBD1. Germline trimming cut 8 bases from V and 3 bases from J; bases unmatched to any gene: 16. CDR1 is SQVTM, CDR2 ANQGSEA, per germline. The CDR3 has 17 residues. In nucleotides, the CDR3 is TGCAGCCACAGAGGTAGTCGGGACAGGGGACTTGGAAACACCATATATTTT. Residues: CSHRGSRDRGLGNTIYF. Filled out from reference TRBV29-1 and TRBJ1-3, the complete variable domain reads SAVISQKPSRDICQRGTSLTIQCQVDSQVTMMFWYRQQPGQSLTLIATANQGSEATYESGFVIDKFPISRPNLTFSTLTVSNMSPEDSSIYLCSHRGSRDRGLGNTIYFGEGSWLTVV.

This clone was counted between two and nine times. The chain has TRBV4-1 and TRBJ2-5, with 8 bases lining up with TRBD2. The CDR3 is 17 residues long. The J segment lost 3 bases and the V segment lost 4 bases, leaving 13 bases of the junction unmatched. In germline, CDR1 is MGHRA, CDR2 YSYEKL. CDR3 protein: CASSRAGVRGAEETQYF. The DNA for the CDR3 is TGCGCCAGCAGCCGGGCGGGGGTGCGGGGGGCGGAAGAGACCCAGTACTTC.

The chain employs TRBV5-1 and TRBJ1-1; tentative D call: TRBD1 (5 bases). CDR1 and CDR2 from the germline V gene are SGHRS and YFSETQ. Trimming took 2 bases from V and 1 from J, leaving 6 bases between them. This CDR3 contains 13 residues. The CDR3 sequence is CASSLQANTEAFF. The DNA for the CDR3 is TGCGCCAGCAGCTTACAGGCGAACACTGAAGCTTTCTTT.